The 32 T cell receptor beta chains below were found in one sample sequenced in a study of blood T cell repertoires in COVID-19. TCRdb's table, derived via immunoSEQ multiplex PCR, lists solely in-frame clones and lacks some. In the table there are 350,000 or so clones, roughly 86% of which are singletons. The sequenced material came from PBMCs or T cells enriched from blood (not recorded which). These receptors all come from a woman in her thirties who had been exposed to COVID-19.

This clone was seen a few times. The rearrangement joins TRBV28 to TRBJ2-7, with D possibly TRBD2 on 5 matching bases. Between the trimmed V and J ends, which lost 6 bases and 3 bases, there was a span of 21 bases. This CDR3 spans 16 amino acids. Germline V gives CDR1 MDHEN, CDR2 SYDVKM. CDR3 sequence reads: CASSHLPWTPGYEQYF. CDR3 in DNA: TGTGCCAGCAGCCACCTCCCGTGGACTCCAGGCTACGAGCAGTACTTC.

The rearrangement joins TRBV18 to TRBJ1-6; tentative D call: TRBD1 (5 bases). Trimming left V 4 bases short and J 6 bases short, with 16 bases between. The CDR3 extends over 16 amino acids. Looked up from germline, CDR1 is KGHSH and CDR2 is LQKENI. CDR3 region: CASSLFRVPSNSPLHF. The DNA of the CDR3 is TGTGCCAGCTCACTCTTCAGGGTCCCTTCTAATTCACCCCTCCACTTT.

This chain joins TRBV28 and TRBJ1-3; D remains unclear. Germline V gene sequence: CDR1 MDHEN, CDR2 SYDVKM. Trimming took off 2 bases at V and 0 bases at J, with 5 bases between the two ends. This CDR3 comprises 14 residues. The CDR3 DNA reads TGTGCCAGCAGTTTAGTCAACTCTGGAAACACCATATATTTT. Translating it yields CASSLVNSGNTIYF.

The chain employs TRBV2 and TRBJ2-4; 9 nucleotides align to TRBD1. The ends lost 4 bases at V and 6 bases at J; junction bases unmatched: 7. There are 15 residues in the CDR3. Germline V gene lookup returns CDR1 SNHLY and CDR2 FYNNEI. The CDR3 DNA reads TGTGCCAGCAGTGCGGGACAGGGTTTCGGAAACATTCAGTACTTC. Its protein product is CASSAGQGFGNIQYF. Filled out from reference TRBV2 and TRBJ2-4, the complete variable domain reads EPEVTQTPSHQVTQMGQEVILRCVPISNHLYFYWYRQILGQKVEFLVSFYNNEISEKSEIFDDQFSVERPDGSNFTLKIRSTKLEDSAMYFCASSAGQGFGNIQYFGAGTRLSVL.

The chain combines TRBV27 with TRBJ1-5, with D possibly being TRBD1 (6 bases). The CDR3 loop spans 14 amino acids. The V and J ends lost 4 bases and 7 bases respectively, with 14 bases between them. Germline V gives CDR1 MNHEY, CDR2 SMNVEV (reference sequence). The CDR3 sequence: CASSWVRGNQPQHF. The CDR3 nucleotides read TGTGCCAGCAGTTGGGTAAGGGGGAACCAGCCCCAGCATTTT.

The chain is built from TRBV9 and TRBJ1-4; TRBD1 agrees at 10 bases. Germline CDR1 and CDR2: SGDLS and YYNGEE. The CDR3 has 16 amino acids. Germline trimming cut 0 bases from V and 5 bases from J; bases unmatched to any gene: 4. The CDR3 loop reads CASSVAGQGGNEKLFF. For the CDR3, the DNA is TGTGCCAGCAGCGTAGCAGGACAGGGGGGAAATGAAAAACTGTTTTTT.

This rearrangement joins TRBV5-1 to TRBJ2-3; D possibly corresponds to TRBD2 (6 bases). This CDR3 is 15 amino acids long. Germline CDR1 and CDR2: SGHRS and YFSETQ. With 0 bases removed from V and 1 base from J, the gap between germline ends came to 9 bases. CDR3 sequence (DNA): TGCGCCAGCAGCTTGGTGGCTAGCGGCACAGATACGCAGTATTTT. Amino acids: CASSLVASGTDTQYF.

This clone was detected only once. The chain links TRBV19 to TRBJ2-1; 13 bases are shared with TRBD2. This CDR3 has 15 amino acids. From germline, CDR1 is LNHDA and CDR2 SQIVND (reference sequence). J lost 8 bases, V lost 5 bases, and 6 bases had no gene match. The CDR3 protein is CASSATSGRADEQFF. DNA for the CDR3: TGTGCCAGTAGTGCCACTAGCGGGAGGGCCGATGAGCAGTTCTTC. Complete variable domain (other parts from reference TRBV19 and TRBJ2-1): DGGITQSPKYLFRKEGQNVTLSCEQNLNHDAMYWYRQDPGQGLRLIYYSQIVNDFQKGDIAEGYSVSREKKESFPLTVTSAQKNPTAFYLCASSATSGRADEQFFGPGTRLTVL.

CDR3 sequence: CASSDGVTSGNEQFF. CDR3 nucleotides: TGTGCCAGCAGTGACGGGGTCACTAGCGGCAATGAGCAGTTCTTC. The chain links TRBV25-1 to TRBJ2-1, with 8 bases aligning to TRBD2. With 3 bases clipped from V and 6 bases from J, the junction kept 7 bases outside the gene matches. Germline values: CDR1 MGHDK, CDR2 SYGVNS. The CDR3 loop spans 15 amino acids.

The chain is built from TRBV10-3 and TRBJ2-7, with 7 bases identical to TRBD2. CDR3 length: 14 amino acids. The germline gives CDR1 ENHRY, CDR2 SYGVKD. With 2 bases clipped from V and 7 bases from J, the junction kept 8 bases outside the gene matches. The CDR3 region is CAISEGGGTGEQYF. The CDR3, as DNA: TGTGCCATCAGTGAGGGGGGAGGGACGGGAGAGCAGTACTTC.

This clone has just a few counts. The chain combines TRBV27 with TRBJ1-4; no clear D gene. V was pared by 0 bases and J by 3 bases, with 8 bases between. Germline assignment: CDR1 MNHEY and CDR2 SMNVEV (reference sequence). The CDR3 extends over 15 amino acids. The DNA of the CDR3 is TGTGCCAGCAGTTTATCAATCGCGCCTAATGAAAAACTGTTTTTT. Translated, it gives CASSLSIAPNEKLFF.

The V call is TRBV19, the J call TRBJ2-4; D call uncertain. V was shortened by 2 bases and J by 0 bases, with 8 bases between the two germline ends. The CDR3 is made up of 15 amino acids. Germline assignment: CDR1 LNHDA and CDR2 SQIVND (reference sequence). The CDR3 nucleotides read TGTGCCAGTAGTATAACGGGTCTAGCCAAAAACATTCAGTACTTC. Protein product: CASSITGLAKNIQYF.

The gene calls are TRBV7-9 and TRBJ1-5; D possibly corresponds to TRBD1 (5 bases). Deletions cut 11 bases from V and 0 bases from J, with 17 bases between. Looked up from germline, CDR1 is SEHNR and CDR2 is FQNEAQ (reference sequence). CDR3 length equals 15 residues. CDR3 protein: CAAGGGPDSNQPQHF. DNA for the CDR3: TGTGCCGCCGGGGGGGGACCCGATAGCAATCAGCCCCAGCATTTT. Together with reference TRBV7-9 and TRBJ1-5, the CDR3 gives the full variable domain: DTGVSQNPRHKITKRGQNVTFRCDPISEHNRLYWYRQTLGQGPEFLTYFQNEAQLEKSRLLSDRFSAERPKGSFSTLEIQRTEQGDSAMYLCAAGGGPDSNQPQHFGDGTRLSIL.

This rearrangement joins TRBV27 to TRBJ2-3; 13 bases line up with TRBD2. Trimming removed 5 bases from V and 7 bases from J; junction bases left unmatched: 15. The CDR3 is made up of 18 amino acids. Germline V gene sequence: CDR1 MNHEY, CDR2 SMNVEV (reference sequence). CDR3 bases: TGTGCCAGCAGTCCTCACAACCTAGGACTAGCGGGAGTAAATACGCAGTATTTT. Translating it yields CASSPHNLGLAGVNTQYF.

The V and J genes are TRBV11-2 and TRBJ2-7, with TRBD1 as a possible D gene (8 bases). The CDR3 extends over 14 amino acids. Per germline, CDR1 SGHAT and CDR2 FQNNGV. V lost 4 bases and J lost 4, with 14 bases in between. The CDR3 DNA follows: TGTGCCAGCAGCTCACAGGGGGGGTCTTACGAGCAGTACTTC. This gives the protein CASSSQGGSYEQYF.

The table lists this clone with a count of one. V and J are TRBV28 and TRBJ2-2; possible D gene TRBD1, 6 bases. This CDR3 has 17 amino acids. V gave up 4 bases and J gave up 0 bases, with 15 bases separating them. Germline assignment: CDR1 MDHEN and CDR2 SYDVKM. The CDR3 reads CASSSLTGKPNTGELFF. DNA of the CDR3: TGTGCCAGCAGTTCCCTTACAGGGAAACCGAACACCGGGGAGCTGTTTTTT.

V and J are TRBV19 and TRBJ2-2; TRBD2 aligns across 8 bases. V trimming: 3 bases; J trimming: 3 bases; junction bases outside the gene matches: 3. Germline CDR1 reads LNHDA; CDR2 reads SQIVND (reference sequence). The CDR3 spans 15 residues. CDR3 DNA sequence: TGTGCCAGTAGTATTCCTAGCGGGTACACCGGGGAGCTGTTTTTT. Translating gives CASSIPSGYTGELFF.

The V and J genes are TRBV5-1 and TRBJ2-5; a possible D gene is TRBD1 (7 bases). The CDR3 has 15 residues. V lost 4 bases to trimming and J lost 4 bases, with 17 bases between them. Per the germline V gene, CDR1 is SGHRS and CDR2 is YFSETQ. CDR3 sequence: CASSGSGTAGETQYF. CDR3 nucleotides: TGCGCCAGCAGCGGCTCCGGGACAGCGGGAGAGACCCAGTACTTC.

V usage is TRBV11-2 and J usage is TRBJ2-7; a possible D gene is TRBD1 (6 bases). Germline-derived CDR1 and CDR2 are SGHAT and FQNNGV. With 7 bases removed from V and 7 bases from J, the gap between germline ends came to 17 bases. The CDR3 consists of 13 residues. CDR3 in amino acids: CASTPFDRREQYF. The CDR3, as DNA: TGTGCCAGCACCCCATTCGACAGGCGAGAGCAGTACTTC.

Concerning this clone: Germline is not matched at one junction end, which may reflect a read error. J is TRBJ1-5 and V is TRBV2; no definite D call. The CDR3 is 14 residues long. Germline CDR1 and CDR2: SNHLY and FYNNEI. CDR3 nucleotides: TGTGCCAGCGGTGAGGCTTTGAGCAATCAGCCCCAGCATTTT. Translated, it gives CASGEALSNQPQHF.

The chain joins TRBV2 to TRBJ2-7; 9 nucleotides line up with TRBD2. Germline assignment: CDR1 SNHLY and CDR2 FYNNEI. V was clipped by 6 bases and J by 3 bases; unmatched bases: 9. The CDR3 totals 15 residues. CDR3 bases: TGTGCCAGCAGAACCCCCGGCGGGAGGGGCTACGAGCAGTACTTC. It specifies CASRTPGGRGYEQYF.

This clone appeared once. V gene TRBV6-1 combines with J gene TRBJ2-3, with 8 bases fitting TRBD1. CDR3 size: 16 residues. Losses at the gene ends were 3 bases for V and 5 bases for J; bases not matched to a gene: 10. Germline assignment: CDR1 MNHNS and CDR2 SASEGT. CDR3 residues: CASSEGPTGAEDTQYF. In DNA, the CDR3 is TGTGCCAGCAGTGAGGGCCCGACAGGGGCGGAAGATACGCAGTATTTT.

The rearrangement joins TRBV28 to TRBJ2-1; possibly TRBD2 for D (5 bases). There are 14 residues in the CDR3. V was cut by 5 bases and J by 0 bases, with 8 bases left in between. Looked up from germline, CDR1 is MDHEN and CDR2 is SYDVKM. The CDR3 loop is CASSSGPSYNEQFF. CDR3 nucleotide sequence: TGTGCCAGCAGTAGCGGACCCTCCTACAATGAGCAGTTCTTC.

This sequence joins TRBV20-1 and TRBJ1-2; no reliable D call. This CDR3 spans 13 amino acids. The germline CDR1 and CDR2 sequences are DFQATT and SNEGSKA (reference sequence). Trimming pared 3 bases from V and 2 bases from J, leaving 10 bases between. CDR3 residues: CSASSAHNYGYTF. CDR3 DNA sequence: TGCAGTGCTAGTAGCGCCCACAACTATGGCTACACCTTC.

This clone was detected only once. The rearrangement uses TRBV19 and TRBJ1-5, with 7 bases matching TRBD1. Germline V gene lookup returns CDR1 LNHDA and CDR2 SQIVND (reference sequence). The CDR3 is 17 amino acids. V lost 3 bases to trimming and J lost 0 bases; unmatched junction nucleotides: 8. The CDR3 loop is CASSIRTGTSSNQPQHF. CDR3 DNA: TGTGCCAGTAGTATCCGGACAGGTACCTCTAGCAATCAGCCCCAGCATTTT. The whole variable domain, remainder taken from reference TRBV19 and TRBJ1-5, is DGGITQSPKYLFRKEGQNVTLSCEQNLNHDAMYWYRQDPGQGLRLIYYSQIVNDFQKGDIAEGYSVSREKKESFPLTVTSAQKNPTAFYLCASSIRTGTSSNQPQHFGDGTRLSIL.

The V and J genes are TRBV6-6 and TRBJ1-5; D possibly corresponds to TRBD1 (5 bases). Trimming took off 2 bases at V and 3 bases at J, with 14 bases between the two ends. Looked up from germline, CDR1 is MNHNY and CDR2 is SVGAGI (reference sequence). The CDR3 has 16 amino acids. CDR3 DNA sequence: TGTGCCAGCAGTTACCCGACAGACAGACCCAATCAGCCCCAGCATTTT. Amino acid sequence: CASSYPTDRPNQPQHF.

On this clone: Other DNA sequences in this specimen translate into the identical CDR3. The chain uses TRBV28 and TRBJ1-1; 8 bases fit TRBD1. This CDR3 is 14 amino acids long. Unmatched junction bases numbered 2, after V lost 4 bases and J lost 1 base. Germline CDR1 MDHEN, CDR2 SYDVKM. The CDR3 is CASSSGQGNTEAFF. For the CDR3, the DNA is TGTGCCAGCAGTTCCGGACAGGGGAACACTGAAGCTTTCTTT. Full variable domain (missing parts from reference TRBV28 and TRBJ1-1): DVKVTQSSRYLVKRTGEKVFLECVQDMDHENMFWYRQDPGLGLRLIYFSYDVKMKEKGDIPEGYSVSREKKERFSLILESASTNQTSMYLCASSSGQGNTEAFFGQGTRLTVV.

The rearrangement links TRBV15 to TRBJ1-2, with 9 nucleotides matching TRBD1. This CDR3 is 18 amino acids long. The V gene end was trimmed by 0 bases and the J gene end by 0 bases; junction bases not matched to a gene: 8. CDR1 LNHNV and CDR2 YYDKDF come from the germline V gene (reference sequence). CDR3 DNA sequence: TGTGCCACCAGCAGAGATCGCGGGACAGGGTCCGCTAACTATGGCTACACCTTC. It is translated as CATSRDRGTGSANYGYTF.

The chain recombines TRBV2 with TRBJ2-7; D is unresolved. The CDR3 spans 14 residues. V shed 6 bases and J shed 3 bases, with 15 bases lying between them. Germline V gene sequence: CDR1 SNHLY, CDR2 FYNNEI. This CDR3 is CASSLRRTDYEQYF. Here the CDR3 DNA reads TGTGCCAGCAGCCTTAGGAGAACCGACTACGAGCAGTACTTC.

V and J are TRBV19 and TRBJ2-6; 7 nucleotides match TRBD1. There are 18 residues in the CDR3. Germline CDR1 is LNHDA and CDR2 is SQIVND (reference sequence). After removal of 11 bases from V and 2 bases from J, the junction contained 18 bases not matched to a gene. In DNA form, the CDR3 reads TGTGCCCGAGCCGACGATGGGACAGCCCAGGCTGGGGCCAACGTCCTGACTTTC. Translated: CARADDGTAQAGANVLTF.

To note about this clone: The sample holds other DNA sequences that translate to the same CDR3. The chain carries TRBV5-1 and TRBJ1-2; 10 positions match TRBD1. The CDR3 is 14 residues long. Germline V lookup: CDR1 SGHRS, CDR2 YFSETQ. With 0 bases clipped from V and 5 bases from J, the junction kept 1 base outside the gene matches. The CDR3 nucleotides are TGCGCCAGCAGCTTGGGGGACAGGGGTTATGGCTACACCTTC. This codes for CASSLGDRGYGYTF.

Here the CDR3 reads CASSKGGRGAPPYEQYF. In nucleotides, the CDR3 is TGTGCCAGCAGCAAAGGAGGGAGGGGGGCCCCTCCCTACGAGCAGTACTTC. V and J are TRBV21-1 and TRBJ2-7; the table's D call of TRBD2 was not tested on the DNA. TRBV21-1 is given as a pseudogene. This CDR3 region has 17 residues.